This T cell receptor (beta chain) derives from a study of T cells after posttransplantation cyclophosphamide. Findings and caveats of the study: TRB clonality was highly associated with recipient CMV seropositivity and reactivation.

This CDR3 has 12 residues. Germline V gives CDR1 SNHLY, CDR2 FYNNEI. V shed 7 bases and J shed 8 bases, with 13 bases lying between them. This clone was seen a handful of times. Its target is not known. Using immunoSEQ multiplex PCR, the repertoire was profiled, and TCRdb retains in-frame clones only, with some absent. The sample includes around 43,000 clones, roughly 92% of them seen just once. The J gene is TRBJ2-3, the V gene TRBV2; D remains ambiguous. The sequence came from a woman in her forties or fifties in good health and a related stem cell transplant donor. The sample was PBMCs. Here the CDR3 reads CASNTDETTQYF. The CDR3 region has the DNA TGTGCCAGCAATACAGACGAAACTACGCAGTATTTT.